This is a list of T cell receptor beta chains from one sample in a study of tumor-infiltrating lymphocytes in primary liver carcinoma. TCRdb itself ran the multiplex PCR reads through MiXCR, one entry per CDR3 protein. The sample gives around 71,000 distinct CDR3 sequences, 71% of which show up once; 12% to 15% is in the top ten. Input material: liver tumor tissue from sampling region 4. The receptors originated from a woman in her sixties or seventies with primary liver carcinoma and hepatitis B virus infection. CDR3s include the opening cysteine and the closing phenylalanine or tryptophan. D genes are given only for firm matches. A row's size may be missing; if present it is once, few, many or a size class.

>15|-|TRBJ2-1|TRBV29-1|TRBD2
CSVGASSGMYNEQFF
TGCAGCGTTGGGGCGTCTAGCGGAATGTACAACGAGCAGTTCTTC
>16|few|TRBJ1-5|TRBV6-1|TRBD1
CASREGQVYSNQPRHF
TGTGCCAGCAGAGAGGGACAGGTTTATAGCAATCAGCCCCGGCATTTT
>17|-|TRBJ1-1|TRBV11-2|-
CTSSSQPTRGANTEAFF
TGTACCAGCAGTTCCCAACCGACGCGAGGGGCGAACACTGAAGCTTTCTTT
>14|-|TRBJ2-1|TRBV20-1|-
CSAMNPRSYNEQFF
TGCAGTGCTATGAACCCACGCTCCTACAATGAGCAGTTCTTC
>15|-|TRBJ1-2|TRBV6-5|-
CASTQKLAGTGDYTF
TGTGCCAGTACCCAGAAGTTGGCAGGGACGGGTGACTACACCTTC
>17|few|TRBJ2-3|TRBV18|TRBD2
CASSPGTSGSGTDTQYF
TGTGCCAGCTCACCTGGGACTAGCGGGAGCGGCACAGATACGCAGTATTTT
>14|many|TRBJ1-3|TRBV7-9|-
CASSTLVSGNTIYF
TGTGCCAGCAGCACGCTGGTCTCTGGAAACACCATATATTTT
>14|-|TRBJ2-5|TRBV12-3/TRBV12-4|TRBD2
CAGSPSSGKETQYF
TGTGCCGGTAGTCCGTCTAGCGGGAAAGAGACTCAGTACTTC
>14|-|TRBJ2-3|TRBV5-4|-
CASSLACTADTQYF
TGTGCCAGCAGCTTGGCCTGCACGGCAGATACACAGTATTTT
>13|-|TRBJ2-7|TRBV12-3/TRBV12-4|-
CAGSLVQRDEQYF
TGTGCCGGCAGTTTAGTACAGCGGGACGAGCAGTACTTC
>14|-|TRBJ1-1|TRBV5-4|-
CASGRSAVNTEAFF
TGTGCCAGCGGTCGGTCAGCCGTGAACACTGAAGCTTTCTTT
>15|few|TRBJ1-1|TRBV6-5|-
CANSYSWGSSTEAFF
TGTGCCAACAGTTATTCCTGGGGCTCGAGCACTGAAGCTTTCTTT
>13|-|TRBJ2-1|TRBV6-5|TRBD2
CASSHGLDSVQLF
TGTGCCAGCAGCCACGGACTAGACAGTGTGCAGCTCTTC
>14|-|TRBJ1-4|TRBV2|-
CASSATGFGEMLFF
TGTGCCAGCAGTGCGACCGGGTTTGGTGAAATGCTGTTTTTT
>14|-|TRBJ2-5|TRBV6-2/TRBV6-3|-
CVSSYATPRETQYF
TGTGTCAGCAGTTACGCCACCCCCCGAGAGACCCAGTATTTC
>12|many|TRBJ2-2|TRBV7-8|-
CASSLEVGELFF
TGTGCCAGCAGCTTAGAGGTCGGGGAGCTGTTTTTT
>17|-|TRBJ2-1|TRBV6-5|TRBD2
CASSYQPSGNSVHEQFF
TGTGCCAGCAGTTACCAGCCTAGCGGGAATTCCGTCCATGAGCAATTCTTC
>17|-|TRBJ2-1|TRBV11-2|TRBD2
CASSSNVLAANYNEQFF
TGTGCCAGTAGCTCAAATGTGCTAGCGGCTAACTACAATGAGCAGTTCTTC
>13|-|TRBJ2-1|TRBV7-3|TRBD1
CASSLGQPEGHFF
TGTGCCAGCAGCTTGGGACAGCCTGAGGGGCATTTCTTC
>16|many|TRBJ2-1|TRBV20-1|-
CSAPDPGPQAYNEQFF
TGCAGTGCCCCTGATCCGGGACCCCAGGCCTACAATGAGCAGTTCTTC
>14|many|TRBJ1-3|TRBV28|-
CASSPGGSGNTIYF
TGTGCCAGCAGCCCGGGAGGAAGTGGAAACACCATATATTTT
>13|few|TRBJ1-1|TRBV6-5|-
CANSRDIDTEAFF
TGTGCCAACAGCCGGGACATCGACACTGAAGCTTTCTTT